A selection of T cell receptor beta chains follows, all from one sample in a study of identical twins. TCRdb recomputed calls from the 5' RACE reads with MiXCR, one row per CDR3 protein. The data hold around 480,000 distinct CDR3 sequences, with more than 13% observed a single time. The same specimen was also included in a second study, on yellow fever vaccine responses in identical twins.

Sample: CD4+ T cells sorted from blood. The source of these receptors is a woman aged 18-29 years in good health. Each CDR3 is given with its conserved first and last residue. A D gene is named only where the DNA matches it firmly. Expanded clones get a size class; other rows say once, few or many, or leave the size out.

few	TRBJ2-1	TRBV12-3/TRBV12-4	TRBD2	CASSFILGGGSSYNEQFF	TGTGCCAGCAGTTTTATTCTTGGCGGCGGGAGCTCCTACAATGAGCAGTTCTTC
few	TRBJ2-5	TRBV6-2/TRBV6-3	TRBD1	CASSYLRTGRGETQYF	TGTGCCAGCAGTTATCTAAGGACAGGGCGTGGAGAGACCCAGTACTTC
.	TRBJ2-1	TRBV19	TRBD1	CAQHRGSYNEQFF	TGTGCGCAGCACAGGGGCTCTTACAATGAGCAGTTCTTC
.	TRBJ2-3	TRBV28	.	CASSSGDLGGTDTQYF	TGTGCCAGCAGTTCCGGAGACCTCGGCGGGACAGATACGCAGTATTTT
many	TRBJ2-7	TRBV20-1	TRBD2	CSAAGLAGKFDEQYF	TGCAGTGCAGCGGGACTAGCGGGGAAGTTCGACGAGCAGTACTTC
.	TRBJ2-2	TRBV7-2	TRBD1	CASSLGGTGNTGELFF	TGTGCCAGCAGCTTAGGGGGGACAGGGAACACCGGGGAGCTGTTTTTT
.	TRBJ2-3	TRBV6-5	TRBD2	CASSYLLAGGADTQYF	TGTGCCAGCAGTTACTTACTAGCGGGGGGCGCAGATACGCAGTATTTT
.	TRBJ2-1	TRBV2	.	CATGLIGGARDEQFF	TGTGCCACGGGTCTTATAGGGGGGGCCAGAGATGAGCAGTTCTTC
.	TRBJ2-1	TRBV14	.	CASSPRDTQEQFF	TGTGCCAGCAGCCCCCGGGACACCCAGGAGCAGTTCTTC
.	TRBJ2-2	TRBV5-1	.	CASSLDRAGPGELFF	TGCGCCAGCAGCTTGGACAGGGCTGGGCCCGGGGAGCTGTTTTTT
few	TRBJ2-1	TRBV4-1	.	CASSQGGGSQSYNEQFF	TGCGCCAGCAGCCAAGGTGGCGGGTCCCAGTCCTACAATGAGCAGTTCTTC
.	TRBJ2-1	TRBV6-6	.	CASNVISPGEQFF	TGTGCCAGCAACGTAATCTCCCCGGGTGAGCAGTTCTTC
.	TRBJ2-1	TRBV10-3	TRBD2	CAISGMTSGYNEQFF	TGTGCCATCAGTGGGATGACTAGCGGGTACAATGAGCAGTTCTTC
few	TRBJ2-1	TRBV10-1	.	CASSERRLSYNEQFF	TGCGCCAGCAGTGAACGGAGGCTCTCCTACAATGAGCAGTTCTTC
few	TRBJ2-6	TRBV5-1	.	CASSLSWANVLTF	TGCGCCAGCAGCCTAAGTTGGGCCAACGTCCTGACTTTC
many	TRBJ1-2	TRBV25-1	TRBD1	CASSDIQGSYGYTF	TGTGCCAGCAGTGATATACAGGGGAGCTATGGCTACACCTTC
few	TRBJ1-2	TRBV5-5	TRBD1	CASSLYRGYGYTF	TGTGCCAGCAGCCTTTACAGGGGATATGGCTACACCTTC
.	TRBJ2-1	TRBV19	.	CASHQQGTYNEQFF	TGTGCCAGTCACCAACAGGGCACCTACAATGAGCAGTTCTTC
.	TRBJ2-2	TRBV7-9	.	CASSSPPGRNTGELFF	TGTGCCAGCAGCTCCCCCCCCGGCAGGAACACCGGGGAGCTGTTTTTT
.	TRBJ2-1	TRBV5-1	TRBD2	CASNRLAGGPNEQFF	TGCGCCAGCAACCGGCTAGCGGGGGGGCCCAATGAGCAGTTCTTC
.	TRBJ2-7	TRBV20-1	.	CSAPPRPDAYEQYF	TGCAGTGCCCCGCCGAGACCGGATGCCTACGAGCAGTACTTC
.	TRBJ2-3	TRBV18	.	CASSQRERLSTDTQYF	TGTGCCAGCTCACAAAGGGAGCGCCTTAGCACAGATACGCAGTATTTT
few	TRBJ2-3	TRBV27	.	CASSLEGRETDTQYF	TGTGCCAGCAGTTTAGAGGGCCGCGAGACAGATACGCAGTATTTT
.	TRBJ1-1	TRBV18	.	CASSLEDTEAFF	TGTGCCAGCTCACTCGAAGACACTGAAGCTTTCTTT
once	TRBJ2-7	TRBV7-9	TRBD1	CASSLADRFEQYF	TGTGCCAGCAGCTTAGCGGACAGGTTCGAGCAGTACTTC
.	TRBJ2-1	TRBV10-3	.	CAIRRDSIYNEQFF	TGTGCCATCAGGCGGGATTCCATCTACAATGAGCAGTTCTTC
.	TRBJ2-5	TRBV7-8	.	CASSITGLGETQYF	TGTGCCAGCAGCATCACAGGGTTAGGGGAGACCCAGTACTTC
few	TRBJ2-3	TRBV3-1	TRBD2	CASSQGFLAGGMEDTQYF	TGTGCCAGCAGCCAAGGTTTTCTAGCGGGGGGCATGGAAGATACGCAGTATTTT